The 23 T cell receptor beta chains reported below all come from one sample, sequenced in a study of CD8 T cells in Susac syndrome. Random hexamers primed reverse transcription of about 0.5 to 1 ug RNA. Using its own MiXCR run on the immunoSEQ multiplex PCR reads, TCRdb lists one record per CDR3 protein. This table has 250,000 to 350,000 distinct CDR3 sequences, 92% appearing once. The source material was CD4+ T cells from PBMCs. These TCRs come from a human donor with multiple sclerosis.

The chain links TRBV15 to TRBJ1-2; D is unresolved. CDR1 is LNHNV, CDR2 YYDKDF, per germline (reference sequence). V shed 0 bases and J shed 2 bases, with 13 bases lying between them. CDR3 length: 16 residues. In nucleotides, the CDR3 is TGTGCCACCAGCAGAGATCTATCGCAAAGAAACTATGGCTACACCTTC. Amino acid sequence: CATSRDLSQRNYGYTF.

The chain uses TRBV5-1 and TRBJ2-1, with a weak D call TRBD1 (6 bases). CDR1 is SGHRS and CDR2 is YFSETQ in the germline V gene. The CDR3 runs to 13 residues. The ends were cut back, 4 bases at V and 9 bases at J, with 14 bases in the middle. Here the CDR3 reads CASSEPDRSEQFF. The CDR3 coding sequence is TGCGCCAGCAGCGAACCCGACAGGAGTGAGCAGTTCTTC.

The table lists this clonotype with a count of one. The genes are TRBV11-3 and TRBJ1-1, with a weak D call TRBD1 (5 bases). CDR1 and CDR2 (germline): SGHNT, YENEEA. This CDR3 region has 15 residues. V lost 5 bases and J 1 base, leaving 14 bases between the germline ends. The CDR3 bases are TGTGCCAGCAGCGACTCCACAGGACCGAACACTGAAGCTTTCTTT. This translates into CASSDSTGPNTEAFF.

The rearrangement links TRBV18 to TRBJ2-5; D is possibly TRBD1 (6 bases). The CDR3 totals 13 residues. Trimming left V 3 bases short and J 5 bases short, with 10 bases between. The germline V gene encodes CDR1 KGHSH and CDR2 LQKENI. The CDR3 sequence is CASSPTQGETQYF. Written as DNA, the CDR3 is TGTGCCAGCTCACCGACGCAGGGGGAGACCCAGTACTTC. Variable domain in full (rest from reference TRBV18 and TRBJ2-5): NAGVMQNPRHLVRRRGQEARLRCSPMKGHSHVYWYRQLPEEGLKFMVYLQKENIIDESGMPKERFSAEFPKEGPSILRIQQVVRGDSAAYFCASSPTQGETQYFGPGTRLLVL.

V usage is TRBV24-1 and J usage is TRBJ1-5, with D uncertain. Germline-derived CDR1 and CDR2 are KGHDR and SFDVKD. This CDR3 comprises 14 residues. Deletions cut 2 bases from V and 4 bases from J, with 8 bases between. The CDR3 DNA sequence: TGTGCCACCAGTGATTCTGGACCAAATCAGCCCCAGCATTTT. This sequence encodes CATSDSGPNQPQHF.

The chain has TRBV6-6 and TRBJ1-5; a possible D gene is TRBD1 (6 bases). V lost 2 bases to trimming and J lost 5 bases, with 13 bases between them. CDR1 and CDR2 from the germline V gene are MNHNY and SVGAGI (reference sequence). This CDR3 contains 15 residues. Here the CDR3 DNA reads TGTGCCAGCAGTTACGAACAGGGTGGCGATCAGCCCCAGCATTTT. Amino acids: CASSYEQGGDQPQHF.

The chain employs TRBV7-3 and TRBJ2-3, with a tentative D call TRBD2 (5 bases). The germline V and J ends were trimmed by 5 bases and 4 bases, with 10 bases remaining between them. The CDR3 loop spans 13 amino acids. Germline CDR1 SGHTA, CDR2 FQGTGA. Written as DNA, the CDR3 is TGTGCCAGCAGCCCGGGGATGGCAGATACGCAGTATTTT. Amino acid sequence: CASSPGMADTQYF. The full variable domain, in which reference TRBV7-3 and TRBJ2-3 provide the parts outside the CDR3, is GAGVSQTPSNKVTEKGKYVELRCDPISGHTALYWYRQSLGQGPEFLIYFQGTGAADDSGLPNDRFFAVRPEGSVSTLKIQRTERGDSAVYLCASSPGMADTQYFGPGTRLTVL.

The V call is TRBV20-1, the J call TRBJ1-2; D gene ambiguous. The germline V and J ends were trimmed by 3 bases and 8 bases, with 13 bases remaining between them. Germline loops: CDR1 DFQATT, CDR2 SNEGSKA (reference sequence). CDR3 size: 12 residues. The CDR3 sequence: CSAREGLHGYTF. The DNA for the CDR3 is TGCAGTGCTAGGGAGGGCTTACACGGCTACACCTTC.

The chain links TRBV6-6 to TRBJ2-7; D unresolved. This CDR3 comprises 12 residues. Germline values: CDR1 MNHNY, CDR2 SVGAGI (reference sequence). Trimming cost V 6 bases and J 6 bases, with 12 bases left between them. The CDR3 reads CASSSLAIEQYF. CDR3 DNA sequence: TGTGCCAGCAGCAGCTTGGCAATCGAGCAGTACTTC.

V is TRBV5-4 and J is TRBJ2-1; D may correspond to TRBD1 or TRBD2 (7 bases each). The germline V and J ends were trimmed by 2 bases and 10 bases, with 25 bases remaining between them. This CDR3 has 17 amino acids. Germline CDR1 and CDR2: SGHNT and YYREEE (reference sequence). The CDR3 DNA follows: TGTGCCAGCAGCTTAAGGGGGCGGGGGAAAGGGTCGGGGGAGCAGTTCTTC. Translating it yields CASSLRGRGKGSGEQFF.

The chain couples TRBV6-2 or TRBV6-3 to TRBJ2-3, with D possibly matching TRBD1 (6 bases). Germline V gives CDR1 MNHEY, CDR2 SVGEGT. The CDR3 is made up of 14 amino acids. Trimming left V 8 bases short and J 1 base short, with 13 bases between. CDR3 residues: CASRITGRTDTQYF. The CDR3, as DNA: TGTGCCAGCCGGATAACAGGGCGCACAGATACGCAGTATTTT.

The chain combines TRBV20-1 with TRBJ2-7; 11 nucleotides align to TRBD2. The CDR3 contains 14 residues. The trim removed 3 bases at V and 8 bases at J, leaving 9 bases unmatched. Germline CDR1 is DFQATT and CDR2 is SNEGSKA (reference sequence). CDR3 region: CSASPLAGEPQQYF. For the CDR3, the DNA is TGCAGTGCTAGTCCACTAGCGGGAGAGCCTCAGCAGTACTTC.

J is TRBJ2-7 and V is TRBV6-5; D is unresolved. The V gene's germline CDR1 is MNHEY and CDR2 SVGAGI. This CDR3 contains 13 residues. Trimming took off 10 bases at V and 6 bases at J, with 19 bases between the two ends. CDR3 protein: CATLPRRYSEQYF. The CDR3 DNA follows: TGTGCCACCCTTCCGCGGCGTTACTCCGAGCAGTACTTC.

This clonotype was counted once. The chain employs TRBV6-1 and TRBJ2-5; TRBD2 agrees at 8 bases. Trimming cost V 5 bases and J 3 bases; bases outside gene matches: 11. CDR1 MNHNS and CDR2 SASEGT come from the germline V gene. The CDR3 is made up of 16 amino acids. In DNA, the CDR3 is TGTGCCAGCAGTCCTTCGGGGGGGAACCCTAAAGAGACCCAGTACTTC. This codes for CASSPSGGNPKETQYF.

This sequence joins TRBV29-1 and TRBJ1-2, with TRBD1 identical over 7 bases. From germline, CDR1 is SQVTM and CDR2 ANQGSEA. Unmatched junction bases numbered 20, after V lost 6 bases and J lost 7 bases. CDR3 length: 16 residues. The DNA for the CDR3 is TGCAGCGTCCGAGAGGGGGGGACAGTGTCGACGTTTGGCTACACCTTC. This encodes CSVREGGTVSTFGYTF.

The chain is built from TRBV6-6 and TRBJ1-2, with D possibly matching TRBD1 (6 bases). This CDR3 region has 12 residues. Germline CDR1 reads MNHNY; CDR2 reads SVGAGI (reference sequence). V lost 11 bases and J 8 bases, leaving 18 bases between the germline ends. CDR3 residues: CAADRGKEGYTF. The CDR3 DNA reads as TGTGCCGCAGATAGGGGGAAGGAAGGCTACACCTTC.

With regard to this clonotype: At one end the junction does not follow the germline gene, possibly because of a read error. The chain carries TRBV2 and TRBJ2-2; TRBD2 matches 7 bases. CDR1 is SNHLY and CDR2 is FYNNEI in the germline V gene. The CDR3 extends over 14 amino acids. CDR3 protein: CASGELAPTGELFF. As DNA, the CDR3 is TGTGCCAGCGGTGAACTAGCGCCCACCGGGGAGCTGTTTTTT.

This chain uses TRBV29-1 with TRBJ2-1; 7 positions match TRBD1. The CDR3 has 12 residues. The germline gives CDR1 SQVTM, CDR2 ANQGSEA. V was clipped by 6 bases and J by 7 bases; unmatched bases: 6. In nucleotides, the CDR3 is TGCAGCGTGGCTTCAGGGGGTAATGAGCAGTTCTTC. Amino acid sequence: CSVASGGNEQFF.

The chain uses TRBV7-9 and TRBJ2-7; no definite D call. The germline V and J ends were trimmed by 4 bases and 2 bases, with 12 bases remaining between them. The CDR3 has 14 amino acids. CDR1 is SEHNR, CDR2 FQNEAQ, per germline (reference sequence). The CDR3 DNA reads TGTGCCAGCAGCTCTAGACTTGCCCCCTACGAGCAGTACTTC. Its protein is CASSSRLAPYEQYF. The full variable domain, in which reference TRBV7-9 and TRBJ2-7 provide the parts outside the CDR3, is DTGVSQNPRHKITKRGQNVTFRCDPISEHNRLYWYRQTLGQGPEFLTYFQNEAQLEKSRLLSDRFSAERPKGSFSTLEIQRTEQGDSAMYLCASSSRLAPYEQYFGPGTRLTVT.

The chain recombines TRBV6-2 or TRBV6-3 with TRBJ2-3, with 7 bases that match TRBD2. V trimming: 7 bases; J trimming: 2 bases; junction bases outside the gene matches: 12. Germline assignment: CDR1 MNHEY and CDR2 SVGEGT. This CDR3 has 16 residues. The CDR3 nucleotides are TGTGCCAGCATCGACGGGGGGATAACTTCCACAGATACGCAGTATTTT. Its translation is CASIDGGITSTDTQYF.

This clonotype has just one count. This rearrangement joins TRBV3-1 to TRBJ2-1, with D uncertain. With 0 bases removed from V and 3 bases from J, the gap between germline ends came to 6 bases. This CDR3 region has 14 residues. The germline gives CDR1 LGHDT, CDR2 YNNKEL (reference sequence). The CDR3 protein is CASSQEPVYNEQFF. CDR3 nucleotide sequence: TGTGCCAGCAGCCAAGAACCAGTCTACAATGAGCAGTTCTTC.

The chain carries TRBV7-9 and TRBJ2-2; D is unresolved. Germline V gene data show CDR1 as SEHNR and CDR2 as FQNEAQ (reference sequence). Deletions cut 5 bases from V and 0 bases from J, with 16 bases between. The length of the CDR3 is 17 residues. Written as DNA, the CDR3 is TGTGCCAGCAGCCCTCCCACAAGGGTAGCGAACACCGGGGAGCTGTTTTTT. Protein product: CASSPPTRVANTGELFF. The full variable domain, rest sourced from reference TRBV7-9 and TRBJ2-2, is DTGVSQNPRHKITKRGQNVTFRCDPISEHNRLYWYRQTLGQGPEFLTYFQNEAQLEKSRLLSDRFSAERPKGSFSTLEIQRTEQGDSAMYLCASSPPTRVANTGELFFGEGSRLTVL.

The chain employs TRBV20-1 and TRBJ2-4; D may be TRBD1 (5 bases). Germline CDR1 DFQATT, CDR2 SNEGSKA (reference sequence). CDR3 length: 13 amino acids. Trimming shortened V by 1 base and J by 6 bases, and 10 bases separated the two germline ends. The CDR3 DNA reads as TGCAGTGCTAGAGGGGGCGGAGCAAACATTCAGTACTTC. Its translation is CSARGGGANIQYF.